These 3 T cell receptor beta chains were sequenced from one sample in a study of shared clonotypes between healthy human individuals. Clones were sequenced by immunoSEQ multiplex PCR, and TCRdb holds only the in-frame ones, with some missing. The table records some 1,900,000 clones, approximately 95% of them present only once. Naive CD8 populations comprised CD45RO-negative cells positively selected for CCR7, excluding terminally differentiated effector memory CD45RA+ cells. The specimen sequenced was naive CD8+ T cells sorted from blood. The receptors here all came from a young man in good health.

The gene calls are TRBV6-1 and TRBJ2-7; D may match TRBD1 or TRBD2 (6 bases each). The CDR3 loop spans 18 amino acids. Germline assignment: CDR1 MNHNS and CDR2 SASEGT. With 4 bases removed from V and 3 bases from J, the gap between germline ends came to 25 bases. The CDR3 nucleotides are TGTGCCAGCAGTGTCCCTATGGGGGGCGGTTTTCTCTACTACGAGCAGTACTTC. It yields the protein CASSVPMGGGFLYYEQYF.

The CDR3 DNA reads TGTGCCTCAGGACCCCACCCCTCCTACGAGCAGTACTTC. It specifies CASGPHPSYEQYF. The rearrangement links TRBV9 to TRBJ2-7; D unclear. This CDR3 has 13 amino acids. V was trimmed by 10 bases and J by 0 bases, leaving 14 bases between them. Germline V gene sequence: CDR1 SGDLS, CDR2 YYNGEE.

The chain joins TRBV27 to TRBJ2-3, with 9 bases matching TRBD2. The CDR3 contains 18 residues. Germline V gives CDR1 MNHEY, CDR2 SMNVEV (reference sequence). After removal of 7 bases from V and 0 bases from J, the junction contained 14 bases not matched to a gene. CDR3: CASTPTSGVYTSTDTQYF. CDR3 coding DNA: TGTGCCAGCACCCCGACTAGCGGCGTCTATACTAGCACAGATACGCAGTATTTT.